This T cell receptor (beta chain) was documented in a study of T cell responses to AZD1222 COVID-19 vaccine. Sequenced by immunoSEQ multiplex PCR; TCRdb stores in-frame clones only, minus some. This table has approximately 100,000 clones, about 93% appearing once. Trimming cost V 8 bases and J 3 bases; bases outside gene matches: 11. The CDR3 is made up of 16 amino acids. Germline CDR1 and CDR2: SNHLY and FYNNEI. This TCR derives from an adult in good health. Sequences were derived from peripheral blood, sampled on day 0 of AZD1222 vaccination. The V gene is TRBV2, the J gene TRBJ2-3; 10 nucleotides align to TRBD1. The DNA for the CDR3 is TGTGCCAGCGTGCGACCGGGACAGGGGACGACAGATACGCAGTATTTT. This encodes CASVRPGQGTTDTQYF. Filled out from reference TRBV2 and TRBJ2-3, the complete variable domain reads EPEVTQTPSHQVTQMGQEVILRCVPISNHLYFYWYRQILGQKVEFLVSFYNNEISEKSEIFDDQFSVERPDGSNFTLKIRSTKLEDSAMYFCASVRPGQGTTDTQYFGPGTRLTVL.